This TCR beta chain derives from a study of T cell changes during pregnancy in multiple sclerosis. The method was immunoSEQ multiplex PCR; TCRdb's version includes in-frame clones alone and lacks a portion of them. Seen here are over 35,000 clones, roughly nine tenths observed once, and the top ten hold roughly 1.2%. The germline V gene encodes CDR1 MNHEY and CDR2 SMNVEV (reference sequence). V was clipped by 2 bases and J by 1 base, with 12 bases between them. The CDR3 spans 15 residues. The receptor was isolated from a female donor with multiple sclerosis, enrolled in a pregnancy study. V gene TRBV27 combines with J gene TRBJ2-7; D is undetermined. This specimen consisted of peripheral blood, obtained before pregnancy. The CDR3 loop reads CASSLTEHVSYEQYF. The CDR3 DNA reads TGTGCCAGCAGTTTAACCGAACACGTTTCCTACGAGCAGTACTTC.